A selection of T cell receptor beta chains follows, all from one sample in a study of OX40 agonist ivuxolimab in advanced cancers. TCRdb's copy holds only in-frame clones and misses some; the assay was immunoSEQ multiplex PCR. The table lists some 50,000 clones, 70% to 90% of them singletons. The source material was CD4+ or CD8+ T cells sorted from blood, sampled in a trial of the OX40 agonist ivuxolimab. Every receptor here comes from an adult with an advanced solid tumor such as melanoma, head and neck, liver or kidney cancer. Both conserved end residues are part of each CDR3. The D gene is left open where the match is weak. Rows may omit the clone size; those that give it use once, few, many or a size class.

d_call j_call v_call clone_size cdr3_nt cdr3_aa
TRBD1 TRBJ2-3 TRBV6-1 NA TGTGCCAGCAGTGAAGGACAGGGGCTGAGGGATACGCAGTATTTT CASSEGQGLRDTQYF
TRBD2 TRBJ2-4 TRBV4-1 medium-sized TGCGCCAGCAGCCACTTACTAGCGGGAGGTCTAGCCAAAAACATTCAGTACTTC CASSHLLAGGLAKNIQYF
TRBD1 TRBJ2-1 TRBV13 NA TGTGCCAGCAGCCCCAGGGGGCCGTCCTACAATGAGCAGTTCTTC CASSPRGPSYNEQFF
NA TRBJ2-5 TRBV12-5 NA TGTGCTAGTGGTTTGGTCGGGGAGACCCAGTACTTC CASGLVGETQYF
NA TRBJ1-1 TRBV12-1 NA TGTGCCAGCAGCCCCAGGGGGGTTGAAGCTTTCTTT CASSPRGVEAFF
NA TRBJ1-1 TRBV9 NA TGTGCCAGCAGCCCACGGGGAGGGGGTGAAGCTTTCTTT CASSPRGGGEAFF
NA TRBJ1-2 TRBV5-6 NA TGTGCCAGCAGTGCCGGCAGGGCGAACTATGGCTACACCTTC CASSAGRANYGYTF
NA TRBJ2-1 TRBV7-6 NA TGTGCCAGCAGCTTAGATTGGGGAAACAATGAGCAGTTCTTC CASSLDWGNNEQFF
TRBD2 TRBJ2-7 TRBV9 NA TGTGCCAGCGGTAGCGGGGGACCCTACGAGCAGTACTTC CASGSGGPYEQYF
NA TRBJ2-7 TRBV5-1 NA TGCGCCAGCAAGCAATTCAACTCTAACTACGAGCAGTACTTC CASKQFNSNYEQYF
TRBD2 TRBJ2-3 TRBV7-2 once TGTGCCAGCAGCCTCAGCGGGGGGGCAGATACGCAGTATTTT CASSLSGGADTQYF
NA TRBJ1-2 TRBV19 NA TGTGCCAGTAGTAAGGCGCCGACCCTCTATGGCTACACCTTC CASSKAPTLYGYTF
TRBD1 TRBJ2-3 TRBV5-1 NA TGCGCCAGCAGCGGGACAGGATACACAGATACGCAGTATTTT CASSGTGYTDTQYF
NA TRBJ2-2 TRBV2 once TGTGCCAGCTCTGGACGGATTTCGACCACGAACACCGGGGAGCTGTTTTTT CASSGRISTTNTGELFF
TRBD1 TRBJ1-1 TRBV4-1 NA TGCGCCACTTGGGACAGCACTGAAGCTTTCTTT CATWDSTEAFF
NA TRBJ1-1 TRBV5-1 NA TGCGCCAGCCGGCTGGGGAGCACTGAAGCTTTCTTT CASRLGSTEAFF
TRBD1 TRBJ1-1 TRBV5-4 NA TGTGCCAGCAGCTCGCAGGGGGGGGGCACTGAAGCTTTCTTT CASSSQGGGTEAFF
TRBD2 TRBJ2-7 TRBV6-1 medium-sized TGTGCCAGCAGTGACGGACTAGCGGGGTACTACGAGCAGTACTTC CASSDGLAGYYEQYF
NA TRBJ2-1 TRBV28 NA TGTGCCAGCAGTTTATTGACCGAGGTGGGAAATGAGCAGTTCTTC CASSLLTEVGNEQFF
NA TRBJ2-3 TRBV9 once TGTGCCAGCAGCGTCCGGAGCTTCTTGGCGTACACAGATACGCAGTATTTT CASSVRSFLAYTDTQYF
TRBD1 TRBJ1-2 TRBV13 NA TGTGCCAGCAGCCCGACAGGGACTGCTGCCTATGGCTACACCTTC CASSPTGTAAYGYTF
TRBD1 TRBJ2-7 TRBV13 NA TGTGCCAGCAGCACCCGGGACAGTTCCTACGAGCAGTACTTC CASSTRDSSYEQYF
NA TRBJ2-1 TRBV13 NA TGTGCCAGCAGCTTTTATGAGGGTGTTTGGGAGCAGTTCTTC CASSFYEGVWEQFF
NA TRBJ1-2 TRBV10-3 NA TGTGCCATCAGTGAGAAGGATGGCTACACCTTC CAISEKDGYTF
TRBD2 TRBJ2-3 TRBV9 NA TGTGCCAGCAGCGTAGATTCTAGCGGGGGGGCAATTGAGGATACGCAGTATTTT CASSVDSSGGAIEDTQYF
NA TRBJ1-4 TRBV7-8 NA TGTGCCAGCAGCTTAGCGCCCACACGGGGGGTGAAGGAAAAACTGTTTTTT CASSLAPTRGVKEKLFF
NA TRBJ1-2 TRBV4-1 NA TGCGCCAGCAGCCAGGTACAGGGACCTGGGGGCTACACCTTC CASSQVQGPGGYTF
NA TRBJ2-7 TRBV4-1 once TGCGCCAGCAGCCAAGAGGGACTGTTCTACGAGCAGTACTTC CASSQEGLFYEQYF
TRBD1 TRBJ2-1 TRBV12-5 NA TGTGCTAGTGGTTTGGGGTATGGGACAGGGACCAATGAGCAGTTCTTC CASGLGYGTGTNEQFF
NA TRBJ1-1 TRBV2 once TGTGCCAGCAGTGAGACCCCGTACATGAGGAACACTGAAGCTTTCTTT CASSETPYMRNTEAFF
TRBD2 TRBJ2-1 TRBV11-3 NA TGTGCCAGCAGCTTAGATCAAGCGGGGTGGAATGAGCAGTTCTTC CASSLDQAGWNEQFF
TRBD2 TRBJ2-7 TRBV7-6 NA TGTGCCAGCAGCTTAGGAGCGGGAGATTACGAGCAGTACTTC CASSLGAGDYEQYF
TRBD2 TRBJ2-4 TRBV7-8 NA TGTGCCAGCAGCTCAAGCTTTCGACTAGCGGGGGGGCTAGCCAAAAACATTCAGTACTTC CASSSSFRLAGGLAKNIQYF
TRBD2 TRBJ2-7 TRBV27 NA TGTGCCAGCAGCCACCGACTAGCGGGGTACTACGAGCAGTACTTC CASSHRLAGYYEQYF
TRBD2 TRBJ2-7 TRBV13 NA TGTGCCAGCAGCGCCGGGACTAGCGGGAGTTACGAGCAGTACTTC CASSAGTSGSYEQYF
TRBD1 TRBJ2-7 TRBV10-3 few TGTGCCATCAGTGAGTCAGGGGGACAGGGATCCTACGAGCAGTACTTC CAISESGGQGSYEQYF
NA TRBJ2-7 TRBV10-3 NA TGTGCCATCAGTGAGGGCAGGGGTCCTTCCTACGAGCAGTACTTC CAISEGRGPSYEQYF